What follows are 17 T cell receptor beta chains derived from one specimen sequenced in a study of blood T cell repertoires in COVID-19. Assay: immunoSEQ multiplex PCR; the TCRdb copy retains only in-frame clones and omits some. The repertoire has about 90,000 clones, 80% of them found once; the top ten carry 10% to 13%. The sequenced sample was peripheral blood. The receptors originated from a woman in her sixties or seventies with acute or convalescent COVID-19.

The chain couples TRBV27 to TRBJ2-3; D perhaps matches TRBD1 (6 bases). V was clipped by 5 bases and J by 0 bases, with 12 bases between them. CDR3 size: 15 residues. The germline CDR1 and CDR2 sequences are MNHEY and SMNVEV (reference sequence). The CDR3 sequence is CASSGDRSSTDTQYF. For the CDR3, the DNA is TGTGCCAGCAGTGGCGACAGGTCTAGCACAGATACGCAGTATTTT.

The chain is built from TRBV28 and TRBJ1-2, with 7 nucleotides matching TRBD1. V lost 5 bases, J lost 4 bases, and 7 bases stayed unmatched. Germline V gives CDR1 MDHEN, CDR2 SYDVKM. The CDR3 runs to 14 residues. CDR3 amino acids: CASSTRQGIYGYTF. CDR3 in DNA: TGTGCCAGCAGTACTAGACAGGGCATCTATGGCTACACCTTC.

The CDR3 nucleotides are TGTGCCAGCAGTTTAGATCGCTATGGCTACACCTTC. It encodes CASSLDRYGYTF. V is TRBV12-3 or TRBV12-4 and J is TRBJ1-2; D gene unclear. V dropped 1 base and J dropped 4 bases, with 4 bases sitting between them. The CDR3 is 12 amino acids.

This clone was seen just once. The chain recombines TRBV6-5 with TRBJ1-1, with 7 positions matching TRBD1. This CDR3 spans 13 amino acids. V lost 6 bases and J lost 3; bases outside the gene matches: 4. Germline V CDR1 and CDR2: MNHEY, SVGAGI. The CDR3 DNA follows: TGTGCCAGCAGACTCAGGGGGGACACTGAAGCTTTCTTT. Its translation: CASRLRGDTEAFF.

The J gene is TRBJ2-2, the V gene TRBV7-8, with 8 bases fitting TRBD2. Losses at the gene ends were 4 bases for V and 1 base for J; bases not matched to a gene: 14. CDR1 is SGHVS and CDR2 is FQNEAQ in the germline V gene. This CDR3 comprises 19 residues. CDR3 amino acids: CASSYGVRGGTKNTGELFF. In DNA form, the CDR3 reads TGTGCCAGCAGCTATGGGGTGCGCGGGGGGACTAAGAACACCGGGGAGCTGTTTTTT.

For the CDR3, the DNA is TGTGCCAGCAGCCCCCCCACCGGGACAGGTCGCGAAGCTTTCTTT. This encodes CASSPPTGTGREAFF. The chain has TRBV5-4 and TRBJ1-1, with TRBD1 matching over 8 bases. J was trimmed by 8 bases and V by 4 bases; bases with no gene match: 13. CDR3 size: 15 residues. Per the germline V gene, CDR1 is SGHNT and CDR2 is YYREEE (reference sequence).

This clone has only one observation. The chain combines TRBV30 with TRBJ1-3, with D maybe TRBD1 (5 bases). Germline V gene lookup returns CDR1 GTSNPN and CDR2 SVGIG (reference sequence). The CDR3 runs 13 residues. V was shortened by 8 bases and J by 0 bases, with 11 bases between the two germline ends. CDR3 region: CARRGVSGNTIYF. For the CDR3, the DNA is TGTGCCCGGCGGGGGGTCTCTGGAAACACCATATATTTT.

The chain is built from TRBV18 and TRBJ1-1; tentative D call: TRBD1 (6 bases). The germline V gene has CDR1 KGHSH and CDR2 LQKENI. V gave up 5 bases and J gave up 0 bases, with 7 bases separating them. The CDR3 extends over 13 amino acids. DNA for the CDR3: TGTGCCAGCTCAGACAGGATGAACACTGAAGCTTTCTTT. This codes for CASSDRMNTEAFF.

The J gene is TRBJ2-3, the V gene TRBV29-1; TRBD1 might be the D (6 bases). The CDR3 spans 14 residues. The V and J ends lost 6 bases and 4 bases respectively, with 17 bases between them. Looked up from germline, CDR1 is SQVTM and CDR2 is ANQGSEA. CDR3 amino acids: CSVQRGSGADTQYF. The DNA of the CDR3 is TGCAGCGTCCAAAGGGGGTCGGGTGCAGATACGCAGTATTTT.

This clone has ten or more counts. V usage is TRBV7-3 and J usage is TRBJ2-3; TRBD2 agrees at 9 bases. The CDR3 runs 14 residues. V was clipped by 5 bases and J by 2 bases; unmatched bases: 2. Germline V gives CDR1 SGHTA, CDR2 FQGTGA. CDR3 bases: TGTGCCAGCAGCCTAGCGGGGACCACAGATACGCAGTATTTT. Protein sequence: CASSLAGTTDTQYF.

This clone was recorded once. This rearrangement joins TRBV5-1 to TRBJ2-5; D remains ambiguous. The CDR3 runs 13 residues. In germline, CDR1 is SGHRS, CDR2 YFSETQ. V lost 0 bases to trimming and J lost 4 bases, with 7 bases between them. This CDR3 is CASSLALRETQYF. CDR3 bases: TGCGCCAGCAGCTTGGCCCTGCGAGAGACCCAGTACTTC.

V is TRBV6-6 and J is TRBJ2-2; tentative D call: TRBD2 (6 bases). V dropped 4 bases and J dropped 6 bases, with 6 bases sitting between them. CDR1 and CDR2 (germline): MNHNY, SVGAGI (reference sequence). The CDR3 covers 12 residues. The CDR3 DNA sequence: TGTGCCAGCAGTTGGGGGGCCGGGGAGCTGTTTTTT. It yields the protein CASSWGAGELFF.

DNA for the CDR3: TGTGCCAGCAGTTTCTCTCCTAGCGGGAGTATCACAGATACGCAGTATTTT. Translated, it gives CASSFSPSGSITDTQYF. The chain is built from TRBV28 and TRBJ2-3; TRBD2 matches 10 bases. The CDR3 loop spans 17 amino acids. Germline CDR1 MDHEN, CDR2 SYDVKM. V shed 3 bases and J 2 bases; nucleotides not matched to a gene: 8.

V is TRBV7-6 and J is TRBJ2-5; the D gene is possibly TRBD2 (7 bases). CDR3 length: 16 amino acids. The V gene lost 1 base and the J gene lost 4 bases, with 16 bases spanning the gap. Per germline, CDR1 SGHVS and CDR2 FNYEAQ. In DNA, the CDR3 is TGTGCCAGCAGCTTAGGGGGGGGGCCGCCGGCAGAGACCCAGTACTTC. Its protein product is CASSLGGGPPAETQYF. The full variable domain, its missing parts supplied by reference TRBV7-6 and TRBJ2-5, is GAGVSQSPRYKVTKRGQDVALRCDPISGHVSLYWYRQALGQGPEFLTYFNYEAQQDKSGLPNDRFSAERPEGSISTLTIQRTEQRDSAMYRCASSLGGGPPAETQYFGPGTRLLVL.

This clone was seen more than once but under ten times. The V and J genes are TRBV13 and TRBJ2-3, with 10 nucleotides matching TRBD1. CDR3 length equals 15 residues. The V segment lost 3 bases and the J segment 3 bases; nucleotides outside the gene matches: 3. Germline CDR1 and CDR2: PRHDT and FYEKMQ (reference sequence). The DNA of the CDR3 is TGTGCCAGCAGCTTGGGGACAGGGGTAACAGATACGCAGTATTTT. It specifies CASSLGTGVTDTQYF.

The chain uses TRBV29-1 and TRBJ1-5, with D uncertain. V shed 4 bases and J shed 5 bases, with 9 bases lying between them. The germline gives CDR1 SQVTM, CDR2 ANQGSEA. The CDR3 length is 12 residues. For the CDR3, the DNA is TGCAGCGTTGGGGCGGGCGATCAGCCCCAGCATTTT. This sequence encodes CSVGAGDQPQHF.

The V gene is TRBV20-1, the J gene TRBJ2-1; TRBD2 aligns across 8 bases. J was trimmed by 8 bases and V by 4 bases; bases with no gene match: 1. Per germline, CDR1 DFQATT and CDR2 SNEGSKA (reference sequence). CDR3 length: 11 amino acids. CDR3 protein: CSATGLDEQFF. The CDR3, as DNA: TGCAGTGCTACGGGACTAGATGAGCAGTTCTTC.